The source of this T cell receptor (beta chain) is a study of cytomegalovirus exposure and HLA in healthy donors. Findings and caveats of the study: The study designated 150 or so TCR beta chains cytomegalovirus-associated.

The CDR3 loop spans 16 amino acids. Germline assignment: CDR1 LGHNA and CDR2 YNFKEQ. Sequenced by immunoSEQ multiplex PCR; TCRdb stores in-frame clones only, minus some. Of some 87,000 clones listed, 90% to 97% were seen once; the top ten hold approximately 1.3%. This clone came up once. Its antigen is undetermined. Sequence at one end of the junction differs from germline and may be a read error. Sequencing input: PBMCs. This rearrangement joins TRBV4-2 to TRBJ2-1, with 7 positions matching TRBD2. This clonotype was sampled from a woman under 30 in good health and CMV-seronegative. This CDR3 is CASSHKMVEAGVELFF. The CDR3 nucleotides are TGTGCCAGCAGCCATAAGATGGTAGAGGCGGGGGTCGAGCTGTTCTTC.